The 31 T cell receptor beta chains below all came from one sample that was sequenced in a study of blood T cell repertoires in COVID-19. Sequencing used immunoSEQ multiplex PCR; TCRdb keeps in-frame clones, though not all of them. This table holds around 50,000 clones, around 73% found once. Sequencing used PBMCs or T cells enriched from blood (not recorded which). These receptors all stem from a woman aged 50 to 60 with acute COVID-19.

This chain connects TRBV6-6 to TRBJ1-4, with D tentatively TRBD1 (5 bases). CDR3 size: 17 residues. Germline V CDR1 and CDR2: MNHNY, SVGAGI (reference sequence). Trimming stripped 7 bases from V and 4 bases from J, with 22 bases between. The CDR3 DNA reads TGTGCCAGCAATCGCCAGGGCTCCAATACCAATAATGAAAAACTGTTTTTT. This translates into CASNRQGSNTNNEKLFF.

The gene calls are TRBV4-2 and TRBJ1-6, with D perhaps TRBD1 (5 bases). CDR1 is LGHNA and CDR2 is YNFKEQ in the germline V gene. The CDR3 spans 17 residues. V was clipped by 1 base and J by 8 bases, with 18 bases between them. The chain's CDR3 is CASSQVLDTYRDSPLHF. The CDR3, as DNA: TGTGCCAGCAGCCAAGTTCTGGACACCTATCGGGATTCACCCCTCCACTTT.

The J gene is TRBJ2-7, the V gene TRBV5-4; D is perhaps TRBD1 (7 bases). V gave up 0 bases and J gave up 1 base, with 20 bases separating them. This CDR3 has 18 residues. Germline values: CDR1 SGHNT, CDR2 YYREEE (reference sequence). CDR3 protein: CASSLGGGGRLISYEQYF. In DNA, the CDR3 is TGTGCCAGCAGCTTGGGAGGAGGGGGCCGACTAATTTCCTACGAGCAGTACTTC.

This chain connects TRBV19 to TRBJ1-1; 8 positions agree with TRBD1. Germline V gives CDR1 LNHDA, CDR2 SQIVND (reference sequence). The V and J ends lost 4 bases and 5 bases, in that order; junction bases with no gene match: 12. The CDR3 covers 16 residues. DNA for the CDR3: TGTGCCAGTAGTACTCGTACGGGGCAGGGGGCTACTGAAGCTTTCTTT. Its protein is CASSTRTGQGATEAFF.

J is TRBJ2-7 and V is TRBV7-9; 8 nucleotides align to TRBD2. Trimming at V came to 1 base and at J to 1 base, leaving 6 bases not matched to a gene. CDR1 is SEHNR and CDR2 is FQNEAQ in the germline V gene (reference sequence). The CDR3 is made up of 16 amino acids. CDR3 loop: CASSLGVAGISYEQYF. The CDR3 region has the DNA TGTGCCAGCAGCTTAGGGGTAGCGGGGATTTCCTACGAGCAGTACTTC.

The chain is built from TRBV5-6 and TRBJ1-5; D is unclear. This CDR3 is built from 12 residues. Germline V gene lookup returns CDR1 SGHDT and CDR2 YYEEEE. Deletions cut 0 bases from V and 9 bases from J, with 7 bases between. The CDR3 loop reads CASSLEEGPQHF. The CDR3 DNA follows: TGTGCCAGCAGCTTGGAGGAGGGGCCCCAGCATTTT. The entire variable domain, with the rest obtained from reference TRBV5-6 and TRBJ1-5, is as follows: DAGVTQSPTHLIKTRGQQVTLRCSPKSGHDTVSWYQQALGQGPQFIFQYYEEEERQRGNFPDRFSGHQFPNYSSELNVNALLLGDSALYLCASSLEEGPQHFGDGTRLSIL.

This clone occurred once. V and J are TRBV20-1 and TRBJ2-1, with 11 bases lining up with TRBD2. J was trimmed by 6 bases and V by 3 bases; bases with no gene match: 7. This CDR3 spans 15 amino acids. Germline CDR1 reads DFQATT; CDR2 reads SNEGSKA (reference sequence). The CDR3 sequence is CSASGLAGGLNEQFF. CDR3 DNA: TGCAGTGCTAGTGGGCTAGCGGGGGGACTCAATGAGCAGTTCTTC.

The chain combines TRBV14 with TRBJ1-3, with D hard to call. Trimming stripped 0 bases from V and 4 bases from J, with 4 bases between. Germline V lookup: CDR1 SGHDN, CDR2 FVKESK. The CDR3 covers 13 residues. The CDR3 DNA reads TGTGCCAGCAGCCAAGATCGGGGAAACACCATATATTTT. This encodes CASSQDRGNTIYF.

The CDR3 nucleotides are TGTGCCAGTCGGTTCGGACAGGGGGCGCCGGATGAGCAGTTCTTC. This encodes CASRFGQGAPDEQFF. The chain recombines TRBV19 with TRBJ2-1; 11 nucleotides line up with TRBD1. Trimming at V came to 8 bases and at J to 8 bases, leaving 11 bases not matched to a gene. The CDR3 totals 15 residues. CDR1 is LNHDA and CDR2 is SQIVND in the germline V gene (reference sequence).

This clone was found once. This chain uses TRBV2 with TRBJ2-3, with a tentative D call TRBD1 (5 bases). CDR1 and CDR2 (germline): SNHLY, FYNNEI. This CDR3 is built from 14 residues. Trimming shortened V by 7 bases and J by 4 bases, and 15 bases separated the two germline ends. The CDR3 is CASTRERGADTQYF. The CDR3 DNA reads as TGTGCCAGCACAAGAGAAAGGGGCGCAGATACGCAGTATTTT.

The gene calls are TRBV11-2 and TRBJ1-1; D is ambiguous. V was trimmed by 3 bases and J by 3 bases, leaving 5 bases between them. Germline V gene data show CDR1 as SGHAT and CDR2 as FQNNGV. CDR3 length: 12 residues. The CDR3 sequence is CASSFSHTEAFF. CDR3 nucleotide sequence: TGTGCCAGCAGCTTCTCCCACACTGAAGCTTTCTTT.

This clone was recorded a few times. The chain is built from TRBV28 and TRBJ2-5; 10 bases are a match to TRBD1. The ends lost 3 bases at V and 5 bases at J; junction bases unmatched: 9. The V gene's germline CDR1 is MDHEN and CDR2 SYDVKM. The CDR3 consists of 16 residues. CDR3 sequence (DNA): TGTGCCAGCAGTTTTCCGACAGGGGGCGGGAGTGAGACCCAGTACTTC. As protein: CASSFPTGGGSETQYF.

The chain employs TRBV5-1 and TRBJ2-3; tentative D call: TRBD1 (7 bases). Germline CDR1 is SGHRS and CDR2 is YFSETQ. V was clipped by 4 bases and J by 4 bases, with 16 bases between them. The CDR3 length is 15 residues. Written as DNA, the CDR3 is TGCGCCAGCAGCCCCCAGGGGGGCAGGTCAGATACGCAGTATTTT. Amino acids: CASSPQGGRSDTQYF.

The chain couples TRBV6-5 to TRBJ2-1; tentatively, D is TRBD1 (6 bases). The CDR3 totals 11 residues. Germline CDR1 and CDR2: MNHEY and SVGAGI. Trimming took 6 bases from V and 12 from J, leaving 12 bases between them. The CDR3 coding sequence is TGTGCCAGCAGCGAGGGGGTGGGGCAGTTCTTC. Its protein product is CASSEGVGQFF.

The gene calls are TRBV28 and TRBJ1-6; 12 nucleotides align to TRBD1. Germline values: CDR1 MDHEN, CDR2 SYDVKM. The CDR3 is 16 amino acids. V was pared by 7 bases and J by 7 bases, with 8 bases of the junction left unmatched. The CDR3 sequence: CASTRDRGQGNSPLHF. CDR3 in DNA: TGTGCCAGCACCCGGGACAGGGGGCAAGGGAATTCACCCCTCCACTTT.

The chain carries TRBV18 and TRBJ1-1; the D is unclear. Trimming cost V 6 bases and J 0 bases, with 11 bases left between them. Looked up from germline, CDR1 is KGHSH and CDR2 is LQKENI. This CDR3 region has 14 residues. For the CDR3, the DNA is TGTGCCAGCTCGCCTACGACACTGAACACTGAAGCTTTCTTT. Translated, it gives CASSPTTLNTEAFF. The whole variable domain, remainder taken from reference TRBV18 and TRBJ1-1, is NAGVMQNPRHLVRRRGQEARLRCSPMKGHSHVYWYRQLPEEGLKFMVYLQKENIIDESGMPKERFSAEFPKEGPSILRIQQVVRGDSAAYFCASSPTTLNTEAFFGQGTRLTVV.

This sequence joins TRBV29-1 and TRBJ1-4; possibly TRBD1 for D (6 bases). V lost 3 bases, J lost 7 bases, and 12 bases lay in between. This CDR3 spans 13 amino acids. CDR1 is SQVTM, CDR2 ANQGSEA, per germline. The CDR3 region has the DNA TGCAGCGTTGAGGGCAGGGGCGTTGAAAAACTGTTTTTT. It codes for CSVEGRGVEKLFF.

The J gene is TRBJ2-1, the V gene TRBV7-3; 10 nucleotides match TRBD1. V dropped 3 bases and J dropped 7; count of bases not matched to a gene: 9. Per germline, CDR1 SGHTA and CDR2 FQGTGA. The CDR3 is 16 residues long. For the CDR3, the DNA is TGTGCCAGCAGCTTCCTGACAGGGGGCCTATTGAATGAGCAGTTCTTC. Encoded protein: CASSFLTGGLLNEQFF.

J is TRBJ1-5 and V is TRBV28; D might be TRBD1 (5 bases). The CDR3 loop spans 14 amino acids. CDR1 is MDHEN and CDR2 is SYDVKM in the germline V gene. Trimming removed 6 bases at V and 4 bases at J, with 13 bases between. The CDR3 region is CASSPGSENQPQHF. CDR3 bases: TGTGCCAGCAGCCCAGGGTCTGAGAATCAGCCCCAGCATTTT.

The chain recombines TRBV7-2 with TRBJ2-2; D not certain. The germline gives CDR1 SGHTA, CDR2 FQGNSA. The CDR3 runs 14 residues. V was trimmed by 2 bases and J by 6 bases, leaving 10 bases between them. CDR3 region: CASSLNRNPGELFF. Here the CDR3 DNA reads TGTGCCAGCAGCTTAAACAGAAACCCCGGGGAGCTGTTTTTT.

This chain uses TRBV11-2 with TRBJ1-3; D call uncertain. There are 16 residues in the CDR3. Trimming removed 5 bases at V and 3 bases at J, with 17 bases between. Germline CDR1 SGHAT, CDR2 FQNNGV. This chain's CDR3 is CASSDLVGIGGNTIYF. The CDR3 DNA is TGTGCCAGCAGCGACTTAGTTGGCATCGGTGGAAACACCATATATTTT.

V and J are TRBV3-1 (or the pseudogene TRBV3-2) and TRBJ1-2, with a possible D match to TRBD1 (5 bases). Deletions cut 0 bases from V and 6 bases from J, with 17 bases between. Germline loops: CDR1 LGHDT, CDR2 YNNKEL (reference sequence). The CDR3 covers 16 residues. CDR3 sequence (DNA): TGTGCCAGCAGCCAAGAGAGACAGTGGAGGGTAGATGGCTACACCTTC. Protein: CASSQERQWRVDGYTF.

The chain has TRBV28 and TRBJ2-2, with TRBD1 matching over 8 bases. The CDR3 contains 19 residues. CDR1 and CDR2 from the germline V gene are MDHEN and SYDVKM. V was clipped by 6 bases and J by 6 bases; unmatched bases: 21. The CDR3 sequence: CASSPRISQGVVNPGELFF. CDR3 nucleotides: TGTGCCAGCAGCCCCAGGATTTCACAGGGGGTCGTTAATCCCGGGGAGCTGTTTTTT.

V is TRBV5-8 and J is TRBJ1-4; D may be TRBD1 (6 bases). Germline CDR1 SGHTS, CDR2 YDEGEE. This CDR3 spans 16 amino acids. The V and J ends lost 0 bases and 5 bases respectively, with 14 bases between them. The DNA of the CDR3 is TGTGCCAGCAGCTTGGCCACTCGGACAGTGAATGAAAAACTGTTTTTT. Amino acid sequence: CASSLATRTVNEKLFF.

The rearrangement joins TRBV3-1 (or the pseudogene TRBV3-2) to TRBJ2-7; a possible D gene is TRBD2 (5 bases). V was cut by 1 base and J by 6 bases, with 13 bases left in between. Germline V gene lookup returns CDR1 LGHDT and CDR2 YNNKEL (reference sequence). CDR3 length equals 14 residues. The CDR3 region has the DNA TGTGCCAGCAGCCAAGGAGGGAGACCCGGCGAGCAGTACTTC. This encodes CASSQGGRPGEQYF.

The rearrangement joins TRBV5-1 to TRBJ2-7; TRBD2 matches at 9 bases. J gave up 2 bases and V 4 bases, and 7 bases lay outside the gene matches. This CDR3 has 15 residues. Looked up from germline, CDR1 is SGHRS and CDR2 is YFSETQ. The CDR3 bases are TGCGCCAGCAGCCCCGAGGGGACTAGCACCTACGAGCAGTACTTC. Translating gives CASSPEGTSTYEQYF.

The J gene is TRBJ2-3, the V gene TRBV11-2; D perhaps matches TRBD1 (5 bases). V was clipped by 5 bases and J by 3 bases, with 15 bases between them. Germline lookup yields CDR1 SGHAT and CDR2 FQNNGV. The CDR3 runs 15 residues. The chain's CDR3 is CASSPTPAGTDTQYF. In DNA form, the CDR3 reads TGTGCCAGCAGCCCCACCCCGGCAGGGACAGATACGCAGTATTTT. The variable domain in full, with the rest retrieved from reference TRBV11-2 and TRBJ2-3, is EAGVAQSPRYKIIEKRQSVAFWCNPISGHATLYWYQQILGQGPKLLIQFQNNGVVDDSQLPKDRFSAERLKGVDSTLKIQPAKLEDSAVYLCASSPTPAGTDTQYFGPGTRLTVL.

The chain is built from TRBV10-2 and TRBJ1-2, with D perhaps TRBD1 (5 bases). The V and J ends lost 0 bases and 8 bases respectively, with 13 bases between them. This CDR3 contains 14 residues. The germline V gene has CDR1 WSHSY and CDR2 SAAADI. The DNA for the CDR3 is TGCGCCAGCAGTGAGTCGGCCAGGGAAGGAGGCTACACCTTC. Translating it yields CASSESAREGGYTF.

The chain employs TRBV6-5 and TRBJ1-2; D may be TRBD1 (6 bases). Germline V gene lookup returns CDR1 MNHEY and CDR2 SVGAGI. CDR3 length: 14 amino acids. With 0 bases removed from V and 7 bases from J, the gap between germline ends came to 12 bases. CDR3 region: CASSYSLTGGGYTF. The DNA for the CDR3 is TGTGCCAGCAGTTACTCCCTGACAGGTGGTGGCTACACCTTC.

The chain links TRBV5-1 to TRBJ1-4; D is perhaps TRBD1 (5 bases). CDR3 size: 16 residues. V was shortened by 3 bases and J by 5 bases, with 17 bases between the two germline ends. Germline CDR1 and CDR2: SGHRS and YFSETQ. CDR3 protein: CASSSLWYAGNEKLFF. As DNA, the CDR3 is TGCGCCAGCAGCTCCCTTTGGTATGCAGGGAATGAAAAACTGTTTTTT.

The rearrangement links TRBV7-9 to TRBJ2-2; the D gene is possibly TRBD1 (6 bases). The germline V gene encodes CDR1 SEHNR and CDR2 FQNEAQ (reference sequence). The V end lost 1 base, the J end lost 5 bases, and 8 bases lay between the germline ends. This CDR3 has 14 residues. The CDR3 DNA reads TGTGCCAGCAGCTTAGGAGGGGGAACCGGGGAGCTGTTTTTT. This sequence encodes CASSLGGGTGELFF. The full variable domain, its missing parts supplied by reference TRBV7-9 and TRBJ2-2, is DTGVSQNPRHKITKRGQNVTFRCDPISEHNRLYWYRQTLGQGPEFLTYFQNEAQLEKSRLLSDRFSAERPKGSFSTLEIQRTEQGDSAMYLCASSLGGGTGELFFGEGSRLTVL.